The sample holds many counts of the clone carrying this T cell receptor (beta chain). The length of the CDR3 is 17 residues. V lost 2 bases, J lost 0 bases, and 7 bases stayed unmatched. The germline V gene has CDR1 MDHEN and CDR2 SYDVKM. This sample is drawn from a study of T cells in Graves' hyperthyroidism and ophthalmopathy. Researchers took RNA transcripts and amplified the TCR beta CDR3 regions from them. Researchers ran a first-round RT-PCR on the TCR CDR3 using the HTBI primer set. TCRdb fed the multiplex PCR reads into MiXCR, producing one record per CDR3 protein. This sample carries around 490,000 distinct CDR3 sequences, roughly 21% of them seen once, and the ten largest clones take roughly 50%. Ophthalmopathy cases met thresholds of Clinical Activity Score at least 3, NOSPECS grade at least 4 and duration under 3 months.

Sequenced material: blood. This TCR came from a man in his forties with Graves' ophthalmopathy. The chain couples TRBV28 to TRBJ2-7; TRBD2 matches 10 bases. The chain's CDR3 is CASSLGLAAQFSYEQYF. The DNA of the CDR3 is TGTGCCAGCAGTTTAGGACTAGCGGCTCAATTCTCCTACGAGCAGTACTTC.